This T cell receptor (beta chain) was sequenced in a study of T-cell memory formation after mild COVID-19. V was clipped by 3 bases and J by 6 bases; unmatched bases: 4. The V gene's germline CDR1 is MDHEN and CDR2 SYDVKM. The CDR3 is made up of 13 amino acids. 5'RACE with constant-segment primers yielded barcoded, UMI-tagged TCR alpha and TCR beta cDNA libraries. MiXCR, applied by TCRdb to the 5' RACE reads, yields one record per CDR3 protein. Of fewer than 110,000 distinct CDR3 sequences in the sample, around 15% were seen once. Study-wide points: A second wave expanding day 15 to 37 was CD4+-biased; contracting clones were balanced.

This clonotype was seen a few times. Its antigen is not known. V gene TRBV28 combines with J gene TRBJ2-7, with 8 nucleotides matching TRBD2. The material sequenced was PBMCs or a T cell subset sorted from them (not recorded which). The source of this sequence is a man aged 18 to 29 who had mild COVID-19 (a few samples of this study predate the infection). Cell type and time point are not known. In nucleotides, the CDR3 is TGTGCCAGCAGTTTGGCGGGAGGTCGCGAGCAGTACGTC. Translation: CASSLAGGREQYV.